This entry features one T cell receptor (beta chain) sequence. Its antigen remains unidentified. Generated by immunoSEQ multiplex PCR, the TCRdb table keeps only in-frame clones and is missing some. Of 2 million to 2.5 million clones in the sample, about nine tenths were seen once. The ends lost 3 bases at V and 2 bases at J; junction bases unmatched: 5. The CDR3 extends over 15 amino acids. Germline V CDR1 and CDR2: SGHRS, YFSETQ. CD4+ cells were split into CD45RA+ naive and CD45RA-negative memory subsets. The source of the sample is a study of shared clonotypes between healthy human individuals. The study, taken as a whole, reports: About 5% of naive CD4 clonotypes were common to a handful of donors.

The chain joins TRBV5-1 to TRBJ2-1; the match to TRBD1 covers 7 bases. This sequence originates from a man aged 18 to 29 in good health. Some clones in this sample may be carry-over from other donors' samples. The sample comprised naive CD4+ T cells from PBMCs. Subset of the sample: CD45RA+ positively selected. The CDR3 sequence is CASSSLQGTYNEQFF. CDR3 coding DNA: TGCGCCAGCAGCTCGCTACAGGGGACCTACAATGAGCAGTTCTTC.